Below are 10 T cell receptor beta chains sequenced from a single sample in a study of shared clonotypes between healthy human individuals. Assay: immunoSEQ multiplex PCR; the TCRdb copy retains only in-frame clones and omits some. The table has about 680,000 clones, about 90% seen once. Naive CD8 cells were CD45RO-negative, positively selected for CCR7, excluding terminally differentiated effector memory CD45RA+ cells. The sequenced sample consisted of naive CD8+ T cells sorted from blood. All receptors derive from a man aged 30 to 39 in good health.

This clone was picked up a small number of times. CDR3 sequence: CASSLGTGLSRYEQYF. In DNA, the CDR3 is TGTGCCAGCAGCTTAGGCACCGGACTGAGCCGGTACGAGCAGTACTTC. The chain joins TRBV13 to TRBJ2-7, with a weak D call TRBD2 (5 bases). The CDR3 runs to 16 residues. Per the germline V gene, CDR1 is PRHDT and CDR2 is FYEKMQ (reference sequence). V gave up 0 bases and J gave up 4 bases, with 16 bases separating them.

The chain joins TRBV11-2 to TRBJ1-3, with a tentative D call TRBD1 (5 bases). CDR3 length: 17 residues. Trimming cost V 3 bases and J 4 bases, with 19 bases left between them. Germline V CDR1 and CDR2: SGHAT, FQNNGV. CDR3 protein: CASSLRGQGTDGNTIYF. CDR3 coding DNA: TGTGCCAGCAGCTTGCGCGGGCAAGGGACGGACGGAAACACCATATATTTT. Variable domain in full (rest from reference TRBV11-2 and TRBJ1-3): EAGVAQSPRYKIIEKRQSVAFWCNPISGHATLYWYQQILGQGPKLLIQFQNNGVVDDSQLPKDRFSAERLKGVDSTLKIQPAKLEDSAVYLCASSLRGQGTDGNTIYFGEGSWLTVV.

The chain couples TRBV6-7 to TRBJ2-3; D gene uncertain. TRBV6-7 is an ORF; its function is uncertain. CDR3 length: 12 amino acids. V was pared by 9 bases and J by 0 bases, with 7 bases between. The CDR3 reads CARNYSTDTQYF. In DNA form, the CDR3 reads TGTGCCAGGAACTACAGCACAGATACGCAGTATTTT.

The chain combines TRBV30 with TRBJ2-2; D is possibly TRBD1 or TRBD2 (5 bases each). V lost 8 bases to trimming and J lost 0 bases, with 10 bases between them. Germline V gene data show CDR1 as GTSNPN and CDR2 as SVGIG (reference sequence). CDR3 size: 13 residues. Here the CDR3 reads CAGGRTNTGELFF. The DNA for the CDR3 is TGTGCCGGGGGACGGACGAACACCGGGGAGCTGTTTTTT.

The chain employs TRBV19 and TRBJ1-5, with 10 bases lining up with TRBD1. The CDR3 consists of 19 residues. From germline, CDR1 is LNHDA and CDR2 SQIVND (reference sequence). The V segment lost 3 bases and the J segment 0 bases; nucleotides outside the gene matches: 11. CDR3 DNA sequence: TGTGCCAGTAGTATTGACTTAGGGGGGACAGGGGATAGCAATCAGCCCCAGCATTTT. Translating gives CASSIDLGGTGDSNQPQHF.

This clone is a singleton in its sample. CDR3 sequence reads: CASSLEAGAPGNTIYF. DNA of the CDR3: TGTGCCAGCAGCTTGGAGGCCGGGGCACCTGGAAACACCATATATTTT. The chain combines TRBV5-4 with TRBJ1-3; perhaps TRBD1 as D (5 bases). The germline CDR1 and CDR2 sequences are SGHNT and YYREEE (reference sequence). The CDR3 runs to 16 residues. V lost 0 bases and J lost 2, with 12 bases in between.

This clone appeared a few times. The gene calls are TRBV19 and TRBJ2-7; no clear D gene. This CDR3 region has 13 residues. V was shortened by 3 bases and J by 5 bases, with 11 bases between the two germline ends. Germline V CDR1 and CDR2: LNHDA, SQIVND (reference sequence). The CDR3 region is CASSIGRMDEQYF. DNA for the CDR3: TGTGCCAGTAGTATCGGCCGGATGGACGAGCAGTACTTC.

V and J are TRBV19 and TRBJ2-3, with 8 bases fitting TRBD2. Per the germline V gene, CDR1 is LNHDA and CDR2 is SQIVND (reference sequence). The CDR3 extends over 15 amino acids. V shed 2 bases and J 7 bases; nucleotides not matched to a gene: 8. The CDR3 DNA reads TGTGCCAGTAGTATATTCGGCGGGAGGTCATATACGCAGTATTTT. Translated, it gives CASSIFGGRSYTQYF.

The chain joins TRBV7-9 to TRBJ2-1; perhaps TRBD2 as D (5 bases). The CDR3 loop spans 14 amino acids. V lost 0 bases and J 4 bases, leaving 7 bases between the germline ends. Per the germline V gene, CDR1 is SEHNR and CDR2 is FQNEAQ (reference sequence). The CDR3 reads CASSLAGNYNEQFF. The CDR3 DNA reads as TGTGCCAGCAGCTTAGCCGGGAATTACAATGAGCAGTTCTTC.

The chain is built from TRBV28 and TRBJ2-1; 7 nucleotides align to TRBD2. The V segment lost 2 bases and the J segment 2 bases; nucleotides outside the gene matches: 6. The CDR3 loop spans 16 amino acids. CDR1 and CDR2 (germline): MDHEN, SYDVKM. CDR3 region: CASSLGAGSAYNEQFF. In nucleotides, the CDR3 is TGTGCCAGCAGTTTAGGAGCGGGATCGGCCTACAATGAGCAGTTCTTC.